The T cell receptor beta chain described here comes from a study of blood T cell repertoires in COVID-19. Study details: Acute-phase and convalescent COVID-19 samples originated in the United States, Italy and Spain. Sample material is recorded as cDNA or gDNA derived from T cells, B-cell-depleted T cells, or PBMCs.

In the authors' methods: Amplification from reference gene primers served as the basis for estimated nucleated cell counts. The method was immunoSEQ multiplex PCR; TCRdb's version includes in-frame clones alone and lacks a portion of them. Clone size and V and J calls were adopted from that table, with D and trimming inferred from the DNA. The repertoire consists of approximately 260,000 clones, with 75% to 85% occurring once and the leading ten covering 9.5% to 15%. Germline V gives CDR1 SGDLS, CDR2 YYNGEE. V was clipped by 3 bases and J by 4 bases, with 11 bases between them. The CDR3 totals 15 residues.

The sample taken for sequencing was peripheral blood. The J gene is TRBJ1-6, the V gene TRBV9, with a weak D call TRBD1 (6 bases). This receptor was obtained from a woman in her sixties or seventies with active or convalescent COVID-19. CDR3 nucleotides: TGTGCCAGCAGCGCGACAGGAGATTATAATTCACCCCTCCACTTT. This gives the protein CASSATGDYNSPLHF.